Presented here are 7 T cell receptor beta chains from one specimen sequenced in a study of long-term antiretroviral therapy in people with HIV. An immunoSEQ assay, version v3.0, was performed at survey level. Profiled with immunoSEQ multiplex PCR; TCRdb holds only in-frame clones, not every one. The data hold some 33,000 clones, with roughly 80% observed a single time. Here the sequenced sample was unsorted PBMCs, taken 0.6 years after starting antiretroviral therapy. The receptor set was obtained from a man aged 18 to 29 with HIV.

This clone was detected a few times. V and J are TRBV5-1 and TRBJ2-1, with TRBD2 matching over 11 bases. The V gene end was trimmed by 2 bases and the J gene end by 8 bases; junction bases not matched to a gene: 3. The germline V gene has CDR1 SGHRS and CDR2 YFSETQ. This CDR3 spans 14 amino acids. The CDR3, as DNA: TGCGCCAGCAGCTTTAGCGGGAGGGTCGATGAGCAGTTCTTC. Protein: CASSFSGRVDEQFF.

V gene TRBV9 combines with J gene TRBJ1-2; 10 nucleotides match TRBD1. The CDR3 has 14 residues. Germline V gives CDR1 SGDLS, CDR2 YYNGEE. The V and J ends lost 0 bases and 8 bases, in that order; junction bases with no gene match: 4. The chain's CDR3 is CASSVDDRGRGYTF. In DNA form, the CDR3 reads TGTGCCAGCAGCGTAGATGACAGGGGGCGGGGCTACACCTTC.

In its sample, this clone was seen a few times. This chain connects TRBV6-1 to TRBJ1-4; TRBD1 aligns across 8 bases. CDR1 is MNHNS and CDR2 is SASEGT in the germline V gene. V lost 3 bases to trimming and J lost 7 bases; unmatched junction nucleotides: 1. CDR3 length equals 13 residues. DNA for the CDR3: TGTGCCAGCAGTGAGACAGGGGTTGAAAAACTGTTTTTT. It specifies CASSETGVEKLFF.

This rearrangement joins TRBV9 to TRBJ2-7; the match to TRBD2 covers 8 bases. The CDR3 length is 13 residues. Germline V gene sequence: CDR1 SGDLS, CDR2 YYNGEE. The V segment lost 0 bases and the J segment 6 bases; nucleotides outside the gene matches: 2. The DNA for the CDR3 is TGTGCCAGCAGCGTAGCAAGCGGGGGCGAGCAGTACTTC. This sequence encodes CASSVASGGEQYF. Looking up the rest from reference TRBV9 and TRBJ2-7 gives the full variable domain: DSGVTQTPKHLITATGQRVTLRCSPRSGDLSVYWYQQSLDQGLQFLIQYYNGEERAKGNILERFSAQQFPDLHSELNLSSLELGDSALYFCASSVASGGEQYFGPGTRLTVT.

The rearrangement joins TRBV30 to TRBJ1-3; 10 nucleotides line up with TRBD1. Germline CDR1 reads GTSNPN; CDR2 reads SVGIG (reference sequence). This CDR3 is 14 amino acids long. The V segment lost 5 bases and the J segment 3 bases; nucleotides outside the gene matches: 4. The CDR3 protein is CAWVGQGNGNTIYF. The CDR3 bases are TGTGCCTGGGTGGGACAGGGGAATGGAAACACCATATATTTT.

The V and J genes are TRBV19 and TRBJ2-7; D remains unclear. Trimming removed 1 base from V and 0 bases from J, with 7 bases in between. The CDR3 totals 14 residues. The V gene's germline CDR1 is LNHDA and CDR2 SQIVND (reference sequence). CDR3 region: CASSIVTGSYEQYF. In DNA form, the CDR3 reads TGTGCCAGTAGTATAGTTACGGGCTCCTACGAGCAGTACTTC.

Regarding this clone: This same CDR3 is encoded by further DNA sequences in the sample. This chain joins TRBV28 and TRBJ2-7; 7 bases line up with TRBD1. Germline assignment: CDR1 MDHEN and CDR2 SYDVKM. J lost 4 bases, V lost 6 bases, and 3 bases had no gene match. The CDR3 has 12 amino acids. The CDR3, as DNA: TGTGCCAGCAGCGGCAGGGGGTACGAGCAGTACTTC. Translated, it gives CASSGRGYEQYF. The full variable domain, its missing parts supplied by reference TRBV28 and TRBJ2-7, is DVKVTQSSRYLVKRTGEKVFLECVQDMDHENMFWYRQDPGLGLRLIYFSYDVKMKEKGDIPEGYSVSREKKERFSLILESASTNQTSMYLCASSGRGYEQYFGPGTRLTVT.